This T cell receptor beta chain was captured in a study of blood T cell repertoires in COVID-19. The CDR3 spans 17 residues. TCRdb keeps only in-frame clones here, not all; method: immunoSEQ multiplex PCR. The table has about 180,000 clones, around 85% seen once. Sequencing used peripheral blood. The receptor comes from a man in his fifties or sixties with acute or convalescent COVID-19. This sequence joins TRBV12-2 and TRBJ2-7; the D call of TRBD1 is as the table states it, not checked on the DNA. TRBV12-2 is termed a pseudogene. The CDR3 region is CASRLAPGAVFSYEQYF. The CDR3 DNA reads TGTGCAAGTCGCTTAGCTCCAGGGGCGGTTTTCTCCTACGAGCAGTACTTC.